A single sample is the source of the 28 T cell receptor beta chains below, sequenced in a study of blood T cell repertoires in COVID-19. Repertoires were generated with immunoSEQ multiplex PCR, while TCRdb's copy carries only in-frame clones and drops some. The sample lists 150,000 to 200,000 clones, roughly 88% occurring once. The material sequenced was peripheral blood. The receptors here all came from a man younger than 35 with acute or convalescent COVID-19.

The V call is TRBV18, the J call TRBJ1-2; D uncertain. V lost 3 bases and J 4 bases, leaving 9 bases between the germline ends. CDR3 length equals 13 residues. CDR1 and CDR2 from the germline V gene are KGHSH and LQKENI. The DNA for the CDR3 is TGTGCCAGCTCACCCGGACTGGTCTATGGCTACACCTTC. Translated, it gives CASSPGLVYGYTF.

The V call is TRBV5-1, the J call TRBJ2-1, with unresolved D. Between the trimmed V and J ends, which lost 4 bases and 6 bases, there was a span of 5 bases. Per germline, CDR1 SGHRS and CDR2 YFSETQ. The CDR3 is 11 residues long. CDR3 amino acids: CASSRANEQFF. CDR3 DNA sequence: TGCGCCAGCAGCAGAGCCAATGAGCAGTTCTTC.

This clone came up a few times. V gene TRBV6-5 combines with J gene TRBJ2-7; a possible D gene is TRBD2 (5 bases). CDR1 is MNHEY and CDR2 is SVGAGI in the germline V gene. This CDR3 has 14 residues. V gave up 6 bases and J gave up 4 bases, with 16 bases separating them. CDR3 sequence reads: CASRGPGKAYEQYF. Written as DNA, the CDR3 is TGTGCCAGCAGGGGCCCGGGAAAGGCGTACGAGCAGTACTTC.

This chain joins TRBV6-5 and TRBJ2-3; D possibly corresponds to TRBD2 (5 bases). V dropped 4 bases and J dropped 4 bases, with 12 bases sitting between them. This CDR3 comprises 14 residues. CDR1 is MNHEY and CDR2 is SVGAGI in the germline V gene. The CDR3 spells CASSSRTGADTQYF. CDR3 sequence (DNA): TGTGCCAGCAGTTCTAGGACCGGGGCAGATACGCAGTATTTT.

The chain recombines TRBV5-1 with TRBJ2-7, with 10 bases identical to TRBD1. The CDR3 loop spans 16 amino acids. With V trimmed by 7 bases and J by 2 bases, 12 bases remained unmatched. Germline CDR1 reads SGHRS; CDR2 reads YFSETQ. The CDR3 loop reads CASRQYTGTGAYEQYF. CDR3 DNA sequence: TGCGCCAGCCGTCAATACACCGGGACAGGGGCCTACGAGCAGTACTTC.

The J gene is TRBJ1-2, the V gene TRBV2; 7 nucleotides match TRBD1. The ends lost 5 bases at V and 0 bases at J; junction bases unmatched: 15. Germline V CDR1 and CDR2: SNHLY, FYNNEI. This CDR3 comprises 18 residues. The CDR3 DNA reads TGTGCCAGCAGTAAAATAATCGACAGGGTGCTGACTAACTATGGCTACACCTTC. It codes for CASSKIIDRVLTNYGYTF. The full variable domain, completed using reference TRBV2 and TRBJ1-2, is EPEVTQTPSHQVTQMGQEVILRCVPISNHLYFYWYRQILGQKVEFLVSFYNNEISEKSEIFDDQFSVERPDGSNFTLKIRSTKLEDSAMYFCASSKIIDRVLTNYGYTFGSGTRLTVV.

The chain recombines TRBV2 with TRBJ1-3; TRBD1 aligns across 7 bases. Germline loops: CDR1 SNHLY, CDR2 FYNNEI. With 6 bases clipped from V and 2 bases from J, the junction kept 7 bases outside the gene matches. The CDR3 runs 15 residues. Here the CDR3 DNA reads TGTGCCAGCAGGGGGGACAGTTCTACTGGAAACACCATATATTTT. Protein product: CASRGDSSTGNTIYF.

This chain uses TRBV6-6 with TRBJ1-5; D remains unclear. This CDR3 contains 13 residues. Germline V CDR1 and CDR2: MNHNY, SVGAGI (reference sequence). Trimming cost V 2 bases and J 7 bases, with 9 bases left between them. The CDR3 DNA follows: TGTGCCAGCAGTTACGGAGCGGCGCAGCCCCAGCATTTT. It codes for CASSYGAAQPQHF.

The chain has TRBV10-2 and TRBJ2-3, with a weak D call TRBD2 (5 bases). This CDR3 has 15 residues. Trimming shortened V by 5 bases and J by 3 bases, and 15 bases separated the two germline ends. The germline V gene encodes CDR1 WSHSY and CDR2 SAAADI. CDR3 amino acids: CASSSLEGGTDTQYF. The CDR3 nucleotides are TGCGCCAGCAGTTCCCTAGAAGGAGGAACAGATACGCAGTATTTT.

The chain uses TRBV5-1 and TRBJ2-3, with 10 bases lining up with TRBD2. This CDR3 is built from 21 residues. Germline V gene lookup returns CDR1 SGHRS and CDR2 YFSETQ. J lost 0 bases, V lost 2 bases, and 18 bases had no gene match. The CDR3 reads CASSLPPGLAPRDQSTDTQYF. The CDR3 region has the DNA TGCGCCAGCAGCTTACCGCCGGGACTAGCGCCGAGAGATCAAAGCACAGATACGCAGTATTTT.

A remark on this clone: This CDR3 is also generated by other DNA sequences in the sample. The CDR3 here is CASSLTGGYEQYF. The CDR3 coding sequence is TGCGCCAGCAGCCTGACAGGGGGGTACGAGCAGTACTTC. The V and J genes are TRBV5-1 and TRBJ2-7; 9 bases fit TRBD1. Germline values: CDR1 SGHRS, CDR2 YFSETQ. Unmatched junction bases numbered 3, after V lost 4 bases and J lost 4 bases. The CDR3 covers 13 residues.

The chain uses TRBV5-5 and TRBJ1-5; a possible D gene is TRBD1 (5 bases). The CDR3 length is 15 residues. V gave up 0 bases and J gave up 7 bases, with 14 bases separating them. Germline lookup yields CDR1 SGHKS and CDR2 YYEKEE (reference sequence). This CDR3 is CASSLAPGEEQPQHF. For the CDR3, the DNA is TGTGCCAGCAGCTTGGCCCCGGGGGAGGAACAGCCCCAGCATTTT.

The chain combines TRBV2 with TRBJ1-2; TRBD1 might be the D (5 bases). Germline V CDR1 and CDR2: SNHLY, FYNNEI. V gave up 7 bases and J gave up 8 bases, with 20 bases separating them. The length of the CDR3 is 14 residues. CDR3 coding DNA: TGTGCCAGCAACACCGCCGCGGGGCGCGAGGGCTACACCTTC. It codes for CASNTAAGREGYTF. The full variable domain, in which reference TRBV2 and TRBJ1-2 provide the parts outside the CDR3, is EPEVTQTPSHQVTQMGQEVILRCVPISNHLYFYWYRQILGQKVEFLVSFYNNEISEKSEIFDDQFSVERPDGSNFTLKIRSTKLEDSAMYFCASNTAAGREGYTFGSGTRLTVV.

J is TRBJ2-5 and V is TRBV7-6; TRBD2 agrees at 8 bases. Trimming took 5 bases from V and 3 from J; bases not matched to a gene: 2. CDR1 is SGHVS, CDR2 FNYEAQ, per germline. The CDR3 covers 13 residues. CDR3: CASSPGLEETQYF. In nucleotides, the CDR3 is TGTGCCAGCAGCCCGGGACTAGAAGAGACCCAGTACTTC.

In DNA, the CDR3 is TGTGCCAGCTCACTCGGGACAGGACCCTCTGGGGCCAACGTCCTGACTTTC. Protein: CASSLGTGPSGANVLTF. The J gene is TRBJ2-6, the V gene TRBV18; 8 bases are a match to TRBD1. The CDR3 consists of 17 residues. CDR1 KGHSH and CDR2 LQKENI come from the germline V gene. The trim removed 4 bases at V and 0 bases at J, leaving 5 bases unmatched.

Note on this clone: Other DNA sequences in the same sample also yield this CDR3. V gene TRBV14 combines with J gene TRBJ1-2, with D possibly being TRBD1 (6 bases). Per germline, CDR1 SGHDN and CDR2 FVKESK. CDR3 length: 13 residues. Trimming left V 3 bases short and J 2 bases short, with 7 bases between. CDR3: CASSQGANYGYTF. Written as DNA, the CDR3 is TGTGCCAGCAGCCAGGGGGCCAACTATGGCTACACCTTC. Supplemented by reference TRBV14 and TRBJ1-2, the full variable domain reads EAGVTQFPSHSVIEKGQTVTLRCDPISGHDNLYWYRRVMGKEIKFLLHFVKESKQDESGMPNNRFLAERTGGTYSTLKVQPAELEDSGVYFCASSQGANYGYTFGSGTRLTVV.

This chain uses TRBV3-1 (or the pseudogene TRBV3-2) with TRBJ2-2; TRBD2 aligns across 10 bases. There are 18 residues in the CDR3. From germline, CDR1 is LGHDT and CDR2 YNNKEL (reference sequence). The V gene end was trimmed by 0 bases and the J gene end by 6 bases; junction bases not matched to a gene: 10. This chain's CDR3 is CASSQDRGIAGGAGELFF. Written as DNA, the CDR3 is TGTGCCAGCAGCCAAGATAGGGGGATAGCGGGGGGCGCCGGGGAGCTGTTTTTT.

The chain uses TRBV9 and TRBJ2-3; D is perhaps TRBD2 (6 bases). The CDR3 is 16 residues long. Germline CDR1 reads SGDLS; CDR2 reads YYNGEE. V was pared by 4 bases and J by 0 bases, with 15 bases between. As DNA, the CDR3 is TGTGCCAGCAGCCCTCAGGAGGGACTCAGCACAGATACGCAGTATTTT. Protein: CASSPQEGLSTDTQYF.

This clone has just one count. The CDR3 sequence is CASSRSGGGYTF. DNA for the CDR3: TGTGCCAGCAGCCGAAGCGGTGGGGGCTACACCTTC. The gene calls are TRBV4-2 and TRBJ1-2; D gene unclear. CDR1 and CDR2 from the germline V gene are LGHNA and YNFKEQ. The CDR3 totals 12 residues. Trimming left V 4 bases short and J 8 bases short, with 11 bases between.

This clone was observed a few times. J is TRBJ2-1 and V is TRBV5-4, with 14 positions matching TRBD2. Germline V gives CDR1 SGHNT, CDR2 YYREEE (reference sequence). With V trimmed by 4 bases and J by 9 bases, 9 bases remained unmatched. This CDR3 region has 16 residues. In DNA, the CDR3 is TGTGCCAGCAGCCGAAGGGGACTAGCGGGAGTAGGTGAGCAGTTCTTC. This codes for CASSRRGLAGVGEQFF.

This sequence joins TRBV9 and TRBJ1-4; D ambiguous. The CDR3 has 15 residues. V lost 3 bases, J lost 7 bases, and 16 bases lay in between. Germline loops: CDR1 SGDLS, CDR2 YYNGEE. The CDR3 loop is CASSASGSRGEKLFF. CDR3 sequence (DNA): TGTGCCAGCAGCGCCTCCGGGTCGCGGGGTGAAAAACTGTTTTTT.

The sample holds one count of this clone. Here the CDR3 reads CASSMDRGYGYTF. The DNA for the CDR3 is TGTGCCAGTAGTATGGACAGGGGCTATGGCTACACCTTC. The chain has TRBV19 and TRBJ1-2, with 9 bases lining up with TRBD1. V gave up 3 bases and J gave up 4 bases; unmatched junction bases: 0. Germline values: CDR1 LNHDA, CDR2 SQIVND (reference sequence). The CDR3 spans 13 residues.

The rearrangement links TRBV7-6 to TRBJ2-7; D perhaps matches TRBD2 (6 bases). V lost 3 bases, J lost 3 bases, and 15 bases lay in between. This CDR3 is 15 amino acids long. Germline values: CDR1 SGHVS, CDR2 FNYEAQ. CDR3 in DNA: TGTGCCAGCAGCTTCTCCCCTGGAGGGATCTACGAGCAGTACTTC. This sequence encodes CASSFSPGGIYEQYF.

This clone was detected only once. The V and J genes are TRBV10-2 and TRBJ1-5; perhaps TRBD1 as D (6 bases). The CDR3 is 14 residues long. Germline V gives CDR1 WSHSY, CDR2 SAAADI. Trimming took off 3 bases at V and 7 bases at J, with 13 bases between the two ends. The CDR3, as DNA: TGCGCCAGCAGTGATAACAGGGATGGCCAGCCCCAGCATTTT. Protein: CASSDNRDGQPQHF.

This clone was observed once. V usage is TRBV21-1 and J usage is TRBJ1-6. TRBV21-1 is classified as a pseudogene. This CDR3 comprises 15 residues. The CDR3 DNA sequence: TGTGCCAGCAGGGAATCAAGGGGACTGAACTCACCCCTCCACTTT. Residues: CASRESRGLNSPLHF.

Written as DNA, the CDR3 is TGTGCCACCAGTCTTCGAGGAGAAAAACTGTTTTTT. Translated, it gives CATSLRGEKLFF. This sequence joins TRBV24-1 and TRBJ1-4; D ambiguous. The germline V gene encodes CDR1 KGHDR and CDR2 SFDVKD. V gave up 6 bases and J gave up 8 bases, with 9 bases separating them. This CDR3 spans 12 amino acids.

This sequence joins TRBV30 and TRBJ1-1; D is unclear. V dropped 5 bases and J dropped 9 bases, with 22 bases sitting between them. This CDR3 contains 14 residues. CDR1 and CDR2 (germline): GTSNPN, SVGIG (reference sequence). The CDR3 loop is CAWSHPEEGEKAFF. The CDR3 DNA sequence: TGTGCCTGGTCACACCCCGAGGAGGGCGAAAAAGCTTTCTTT. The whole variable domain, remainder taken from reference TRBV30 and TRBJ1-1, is SQTIHQWPATLVQPVGSPLSLECTVEGTSNPNLYWYRQAAGRGLQLLFYSVGIGQISSEVPQNLSASRPQDRQFILSSKKLLLSDSGFYLCAWSHPEEGEKAFFGQGTRLTVV.

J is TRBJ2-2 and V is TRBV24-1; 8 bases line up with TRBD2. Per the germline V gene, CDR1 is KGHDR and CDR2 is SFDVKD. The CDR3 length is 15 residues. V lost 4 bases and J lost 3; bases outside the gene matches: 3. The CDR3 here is CATSDPGRDTGELFF. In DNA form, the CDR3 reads TGTGCCACCAGTGACCCCGGGAGGGACACCGGGGAGCTGTTTTTT.